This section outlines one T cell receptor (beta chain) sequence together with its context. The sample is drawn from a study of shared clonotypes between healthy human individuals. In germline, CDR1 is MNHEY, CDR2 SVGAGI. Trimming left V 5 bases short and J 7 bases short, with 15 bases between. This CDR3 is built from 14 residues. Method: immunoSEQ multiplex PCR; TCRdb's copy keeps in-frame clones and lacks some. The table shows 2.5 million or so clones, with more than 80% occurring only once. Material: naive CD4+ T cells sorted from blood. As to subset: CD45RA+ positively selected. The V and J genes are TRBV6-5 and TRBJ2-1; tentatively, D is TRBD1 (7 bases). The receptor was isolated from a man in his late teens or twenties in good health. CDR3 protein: CASSRVAGGNEQFF. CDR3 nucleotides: TGTGCCAGCAGTAGAGTGGCAGGGGGGAATGAGCAGTTCTTC.